A single sample is the source of the 11 T cell receptor beta chains below, sequenced in a study of blood T cell repertoires in COVID-19. Clones were read by immunoSEQ multiplex PCR, and TCRdb kept only the in-frame ones, dropping some. Of about 190,000 clones listed, around 80% are singletons. Sequences were obtained from peripheral blood. Every receptor here comes from an elderly woman with active or convalescent COVID-19.

The chain recombines TRBV3-1 (or the pseudogene TRBV3-2) with TRBJ1-6, with D unresolved. Germline V lookup: CDR1 LGHDT, CDR2 YNNKEL (reference sequence). CDR3 length: 13 residues. Trimming removed 4 bases at V and 7 bases at J, with 8 bases between. CDR3 sequence (DNA): TGTGCCAGCAGCCCCGCCGGGAATTCACCCCTCCACTTT. It encodes CASSPAGNSPLHF.

The chain joins TRBV11-2 to TRBJ2-3, with 9 positions matching TRBD1. CDR1 SGHAT and CDR2 FQNNGV come from the germline V gene. CDR3 size: 14 residues. The junction had 6 bases not matched to a gene; V was cut back by 6 bases and J by 5 bases. CDR3 DNA sequence: TGTGCCAGCAGGCTCGACAGGGGGAAAGATACGCAGTATTTT. Its protein product is CASRLDRGKDTQYF.

The chain couples TRBV10-2 to TRBJ2-7, with a possible D match to TRBD1 (6 bases). The V gene's germline CDR1 is WSHSY and CDR2 SAAADI. There are 15 residues in the CDR3. Deletions cut 8 bases from V and 3 bases from J, with 20 bases between. The CDR3 sequence is CASGGTGHRFYEQYF. The CDR3 region has the DNA TGCGCCAGCGGGGGAACGGGACACCGATTCTACGAGCAGTACTTC.

This rearrangement joins TRBV5-1 to TRBJ2-5; 12 bases are a match to TRBD2. V was clipped by 2 bases and J by 1 base; unmatched bases: 3. Germline V CDR1 and CDR2: SGHRS, YFSETQ. There are 16 residues in the CDR3. CDR3 DNA: TGCGCCAGCAGCTTACTAGCGGGGGGCTTCCAAGAGACCCAGTACTTC. This encodes CASSLLAGGFQETQYF. The full variable domain, completed using reference TRBV5-1 and TRBJ2-5, is KAGVTQTPRYLIKTRGQQVTLSCSPISGHRSVSWYQQTPGQGLQFLFEYFSETQRNKGNFPGRFSGRQFSNSRSEMNVSTLELGDSALYLCASSLLAGGFQETQYFGPGTRLLVL.

The chain's CDR3 is CASSYGQDLGYTF. The DNA of the CDR3 is TGTGCCAGCAGTTACGGACAGGACTTAGGCTACACCTTC. The chain couples TRBV6-6 to TRBJ1-2; the match to TRBD1 covers 7 bases. V dropped 2 bases and J dropped 8; count of bases not matched to a gene: 5. The CDR3 has 13 residues. CDR1 is MNHNY, CDR2 SVGAGI, per germline (reference sequence).

This chain connects TRBV4-1 to TRBJ1-6, with D perhaps TRBD1 (5 bases). The germline gives CDR1 MGHRA, CDR2 YSYEKL. The CDR3 sequence is 13 residues long. V was clipped by 6 bases and J by 11 bases, with 14 bases between them. In DNA, the CDR3 is TGCGCCAGCAGTCCGGGACTTGGAGCACCCCTCCACTTT. This translates into CASSPGLGAPLHF.

The rearrangement uses TRBV10-3 and TRBJ2-1, with no clear D. The CDR3 contains 11 residues. The V gene lost 10 bases and the J gene lost 5 bases, with 9 bases spanning the gap. Germline lookup yields CDR1 ENHRY and CDR2 SYGVKD. This chain's CDR3 is CATRANNEQFF. Here the CDR3 DNA reads TGTGCCACCAGAGCAAACAATGAGCAGTTCTTC.

This chain connects TRBV7-8 to TRBJ2-5; TRBD2 aligns across 12 bases. Germline CDR1 and CDR2: SGHVS and FQNEAQ. The CDR3 is made up of 14 amino acids. J was trimmed by 2 bases and V by 11 bases; bases with no gene match: 6. Written as DNA, the CDR3 is TGTGCCGGAACTAGCGGGGGGCTTCAAGAGACCCAGTACTTC. Translated: CAGTSGGLQETQYF.

The rearrangement uses TRBV7-9 and TRBJ2-5, with TRBD2 matching 15 bases. Germline V lookup: CDR1 SEHNR, CDR2 FQNEAQ (reference sequence). The trim removed 4 bases at V and 2 bases at J, leaving 5 bases unmatched. CDR3 size: 17 residues. The CDR3 reads CASSYGLAGGSQETQYF. DNA of the CDR3: TGTGCCAGCAGCTATGGACTAGCGGGGGGGAGTCAAGAGACCCAGTACTTC.

Here the CDR3 reads CASSLDRGLDEKLFF. For the CDR3, the DNA is TGTGCCAGCAGCTTAGACAGGGGGCTGGACGAAAAACTGTTTTTT. The chain links TRBV7-9 to TRBJ1-4, with 9 positions matching TRBD1. The germline V gene encodes CDR1 SEHNR and CDR2 FQNEAQ (reference sequence). This CDR3 spans 15 amino acids. The V segment lost 1 base and the J segment 8 bases; nucleotides outside the gene matches: 5.

This chain joins TRBV7-9 and TRBJ2-2; TRBD1 agrees at 7 bases. Germline V lookup: CDR1 SEHNR, CDR2 FQNEAQ (reference sequence). CDR3 size: 15 residues. Trimming cost V 7 bases and J 3 bases; bases outside gene matches: 8. The CDR3 reads CASNTATGHTGELFF. CDR3 DNA: TGTGCCAGCAACACAGCGACAGGGCACACCGGGGAGCTGTTTTTT.